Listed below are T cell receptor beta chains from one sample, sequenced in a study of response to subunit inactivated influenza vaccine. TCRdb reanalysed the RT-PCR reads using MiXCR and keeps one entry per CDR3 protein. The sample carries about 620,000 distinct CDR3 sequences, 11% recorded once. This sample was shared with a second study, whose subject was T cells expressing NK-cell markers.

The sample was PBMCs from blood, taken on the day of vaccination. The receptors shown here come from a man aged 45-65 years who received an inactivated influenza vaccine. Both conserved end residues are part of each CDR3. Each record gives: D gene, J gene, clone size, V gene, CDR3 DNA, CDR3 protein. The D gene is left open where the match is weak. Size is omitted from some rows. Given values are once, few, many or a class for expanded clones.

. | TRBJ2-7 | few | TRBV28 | TGTGCCAGCAGCCAAAGGAGGGGCCTGTACGAGCAGTACTTC | CASSQRRGLYEQYF
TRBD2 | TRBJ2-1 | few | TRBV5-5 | TGTGCCAGCAGCTTCGTTAGCGGGACGTACAATGAGCAGTTCTTC | CASSFVSGTYNEQFF
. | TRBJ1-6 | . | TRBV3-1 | TGTGCCAGCAGCCAAGATCAAGGTTGGTACACCGAGGATTCACCCCTCCACTTT | CASSQDQGWYTEDSPLHF
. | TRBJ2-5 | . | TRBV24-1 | TGTGCCACCAGTGATTCCGGACAGTACCAAGAGACCCAGTACTTC | CATSDSGQYQETQYF
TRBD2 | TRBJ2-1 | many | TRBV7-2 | TGTGCCAGCAGCTTAGACCTAGCGGGGGAGCAGTTCTTC | CASSLDLAGEQFF
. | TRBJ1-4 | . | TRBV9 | TGTGCCAGCAGCGTAGACGCGGGTGTTTCAACTAATGAAAAACTGTTTTTT | CASSVDAGVSTNEKLFF
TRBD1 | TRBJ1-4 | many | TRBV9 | TGTGCCAGCAGCGTCGGGACAGGGGTCGAAAAACTGTTTTTT | CASSVGTGVEKLFF
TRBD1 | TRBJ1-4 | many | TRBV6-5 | TGTGCCAGCAGTTACGGCGGACAGGGGGCCTATGAAAAACTGTTTTTT | CASSYGGQGAYEKLFF
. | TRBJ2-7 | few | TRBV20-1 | TGCAGTGCTAGAGATTATTTAGGACCCACCTTTGGCGAGCAGTACTTC | CSARDYLGPTFGEQYF
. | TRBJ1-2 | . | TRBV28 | TGTGCCAGCAGTTTATATACCGACACCTATGGCTACACCTTC | CASSLYTDTYGYTF
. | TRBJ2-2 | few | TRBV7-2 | TGTGCCAGCAGCTTAGATCGCCTCGGGGAGCTGTTTTTT | CASSLDRLGELFF
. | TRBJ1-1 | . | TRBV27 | TGTGCCAGCAGTGGAGGGCTACCGGGGAACACTGAAGCTTTCTTT | CASSGGLPGNTEAFF
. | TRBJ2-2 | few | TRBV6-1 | TGTGCCAGCACTAAAGGACCGTCTTCTCTCGGGGAGCTGTTTTTT | CASTKGPSSLGELFF
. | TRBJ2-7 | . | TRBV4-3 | TGCGCCAGCAGCCAAGTTAGGTCAACCTCGAGCGAGCAGTACTTC | CASSQVRSTSSEQYF
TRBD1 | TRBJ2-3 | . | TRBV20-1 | TGCAGTGCTAGACATCAACAGGGGGCAGGCACAGATACGCAGTATTTT | CSARHQQGAGTDTQYF
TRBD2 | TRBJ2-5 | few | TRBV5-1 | TGCGCCAGCACCACCGGGACTAGCTGGGAGACCCAGTACTTC | CASTTGTSWETQYF
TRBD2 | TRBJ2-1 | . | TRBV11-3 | TGTGCCAGCAGCTTCGGACTAGCCGTTGACATTGGGGAGCAGTTCTTC | CASSFGLAVDIGEQFF
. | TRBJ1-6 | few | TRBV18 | TGTGCCAGCTCACCAGGGGGATCCCTCCACTTT | CASSPGGSLHF
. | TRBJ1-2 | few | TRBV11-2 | TGTGCCAGCAGCCCAAGGCAGGGTTCTAATGGCTACACCTTC | CASSPRQGSNGYTF
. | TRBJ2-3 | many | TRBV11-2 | TGTGCCAGCAGCCTCATCGGGGGCAACACAGATACGCAGTATTTT | CASSLIGGNTDTQYF
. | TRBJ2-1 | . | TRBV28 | TGTGCCAGCATTAAGAAGGTGCAGTTTGGGTTCAATGAGCAGTTCTTC | CASIKKVQFGFNEQFF
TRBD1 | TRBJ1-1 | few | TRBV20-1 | TGCAGTGCTAGAGCGGCCAGGGGGATGAGGAACACTGAAGCTTTCTTT | CSARAARGMRNTEAFF
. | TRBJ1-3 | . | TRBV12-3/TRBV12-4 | TGTGCCAGCATTCCGGTGGGGCAGCCGGCCGACTCTGGAAACACCATATATTTT | CASIPVGQPADSGNTIYF
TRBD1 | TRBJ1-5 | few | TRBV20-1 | TGCAGTGCTGGGGGGGACAGGCTCTTCTCAGCCCAGCATTTT | CSAGGDRLFSAQHF
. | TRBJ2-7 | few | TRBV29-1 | TGCAGCGCCGGCCGGGGGCATAACTACGAGCAGTACTTC | CSAGRGHNYEQYF
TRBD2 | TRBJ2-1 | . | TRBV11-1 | TGTGCCAGCAGCTTAGAGGGTCTAGCGGGGCTCTCCTACAATGAGCAGTTCTTC | CASSLEGLAGLSYNEQFF
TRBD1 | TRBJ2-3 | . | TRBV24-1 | TGTGCCACCAGTGACGGGGACAGCACTAGCACAGATACGCAGTATTTT | CATSDGDSTSTDTQYF
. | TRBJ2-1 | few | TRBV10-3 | TGTGCCATCGGATCTAGCACTCACAATGAGCAGTTCTTC | CAIGSSTHNEQFF
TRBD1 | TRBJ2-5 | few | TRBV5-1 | TGCGCCAGCAGCTTGGATCCGGGACAGGGGCAAGAGACCCAGTACTTC | CASSLDPGQGQETQYF
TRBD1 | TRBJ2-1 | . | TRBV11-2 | TGTGCCAGCAGAGGACAGGCCAGATACAATGAGCAGTTCTTC | CASRGQARYNEQFF
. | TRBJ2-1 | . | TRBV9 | TGTGCCAGCAGCACCTACAACGGGGAGCAGTTCTTC | CASSTYNGEQFF
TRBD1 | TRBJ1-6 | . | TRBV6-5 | TGTGCCAGCAGTTCACAGGGGTTTGGGTCCTCACCCCTCCACTTT | CASSSQGFGSSPLHF
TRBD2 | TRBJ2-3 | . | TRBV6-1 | TGTGCCAGCAAACTAGCGGGGAGATTCACAGATACGCAGTATTTT | CASKLAGRFTDTQYF
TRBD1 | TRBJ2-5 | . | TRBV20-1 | TGCAGTGCTAGAGAAACCAGGACAGGGGGAGAGACCCAGTACTTC | CSARETRTGGETQYF
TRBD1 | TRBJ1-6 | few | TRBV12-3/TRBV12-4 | TGTGCCAGCAGCCTGACAGGGGCCAACTCCTATAATTCACCCCTCCACTTT | CASSLTGANSYNSPLHF
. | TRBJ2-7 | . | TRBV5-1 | TGCGCCAGCAGCTTGGTTAGCGGCAACCCCTACGAGCAGTACTTC | CASSLVSGNPYEQYF
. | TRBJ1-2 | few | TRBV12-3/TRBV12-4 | TGTGCCAGCGGCGTTAACTCCTTGGCGCGGTTCTATGGCTACACCTTC | CASGVNSLARFYGYTF
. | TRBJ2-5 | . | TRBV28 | TGTGCCAGCCAACAAGAGACCCAGTACTTC | CASQQETQYF
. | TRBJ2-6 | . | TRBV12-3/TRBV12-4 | TGTGCCAGCAGCAAAGCAAGGGGGTCGACCTCTGGGGCCAACGTCCTGACTTTC | CASSKARGSTSGANVLTF
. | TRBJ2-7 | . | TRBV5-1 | TGCGCCAGCAGCTTGGGGTGGTCCTACGAGCAGTACTTC | CASSLGWSYEQYF